This entry features one TCR beta chain sequence. Measured with immunoSEQ multiplex PCR; TCRdb has only the in-frame clones, and not every one. Of about 270,000 clones listed, around four fifths are singletons. This sample is part of a study of blood T cell repertoires in COVID-19. Study-level background: T cells, B-cell-depleted T cells, or PBMCs provided the cDNA or gDNA that served as material.

The ends lost 5 bases at V and 4 bases at J; junction bases unmatched: 7. Per germline, CDR1 SGHAT and CDR2 FQNNGV. The CDR3 loop spans 15 amino acids. The sample comprised peripheral blood. This chain links TRBV11-2 with TRBJ1-3; 8 positions agree with TRBD1. The sequence was collected from a woman aged 45 to 65 with active or convalescent COVID-19. The CDR3 bases are TGTGCCAGCAGCCCCTGGCAGGGGGCCGGAAACACCATATATTTT. This gives the protein CASSPWQGAGNTIYF.